The source of this TCR beta chain is a study of CD8 T cells in ankylosing spondylitis. Trimming took off 4 bases at V and 0 bases at J, with 13 bases between the two ends. This CDR3 region has 16 residues. About this clonotype itself: Its target is unknown.

Using its own MiXCR run on the 5' RACE reads, TCRdb lists one record per CDR3 protein. This repertoire shows about 440,000 distinct CDR3 sequences, approximately 17% found once; its top ten account for approximately 1%. Study results and limitations: The authors found the disease-linked clones to be CD8+ and relatively rare in peripheral blood. Seemingly distinctive of ankylosing spondylitis blood was a TCR beta motif formed by eight highly homologous variants.

V is TRBV12-3 or TRBV12-4 and J is TRBJ1-3, with D possibly being TRBD1 (5 bases). The sequenced material came from blood, either unsorted or a sorted T cell fraction (not recorded which). The TCR originated in a male donor with ankylosing spondylitis. Here the CDR3 reads CASSSYRPSSGNTIYF. The DNA for the CDR3 is TGTGCCAGCAGTTCTTACAGGCCGAGCTCTGGAAACACCATATATTTT.